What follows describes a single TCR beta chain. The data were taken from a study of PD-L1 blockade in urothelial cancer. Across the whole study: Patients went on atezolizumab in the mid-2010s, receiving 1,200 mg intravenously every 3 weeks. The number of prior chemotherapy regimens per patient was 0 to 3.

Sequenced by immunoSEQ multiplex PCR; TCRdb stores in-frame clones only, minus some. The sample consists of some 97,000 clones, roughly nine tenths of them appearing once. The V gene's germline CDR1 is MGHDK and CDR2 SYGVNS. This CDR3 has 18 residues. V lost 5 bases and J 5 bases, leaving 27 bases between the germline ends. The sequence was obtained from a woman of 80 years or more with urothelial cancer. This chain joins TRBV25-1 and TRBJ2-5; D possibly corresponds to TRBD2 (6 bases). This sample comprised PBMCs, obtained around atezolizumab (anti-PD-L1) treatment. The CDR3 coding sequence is TGTGCCAGCAGTCCCGGATATTCTTCTCTGCGGGGAGAGGAGACCCAGTACTTC. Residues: CASSPGYSSLRGEETQYF.